The 26 T cell receptor beta chains in this list originate from one sample, sequenced in a study of vaccination and CD4 T cells after COVID-19. Sequence data for DNA of cultured CD4+ T cells were generated by the Oncomine TCR Beta short-read assay. Extraction of genomic DNA was performed on cultured CD4+ T cells. TCRdb itself ran the PCR reads through MiXCR, one entry per CDR3 protein. The sample lists several thousand distinct CDR3 sequences, roughly 31% occurring once. Treatment specified: approximately nine-day PBMC culture with coronavirus spike peptide pools or control peptides (ViraFEST assay). The collection of CD4+ T cells from the unexposed donor took place before the COVID-19 pandemic (2011-2018). No antigens are known for them. Sequenced input: CD4+ T cells from blood, cultured in vitro. These receptors originate from a human donor in good health.

V usage is TRBV7-3 and J usage is TRBJ2-1; 10 nucleotides line up with TRBD2. Trimming took 5 bases from V and 7 from J; bases not matched to a gene: 8. The CDR3 contains 15 residues. Germline V lookup: CDR1 SGHTA, CDR2 FQGTGA. The CDR3 protein is CASSVRLAGHNEQFF. The CDR3 nucleotides read TGTGCCAGCAGCGTCCGACTAGCGGGCCATAATGAGCAGTTCTTC.

The chain has TRBV6-5 and TRBJ1-2; no clear D. Germline-derived CDR1 and CDR2 are MNHEY and SVGAGI. V was cut by 2 bases and J by 0 bases, with 10 bases left in between. The CDR3 has 15 amino acids. DNA for the CDR3: TGTGCCAGCAGTTACGGTGGCGTCTCTAACTATGGCTACACCTTC. It codes for CASSYGGVSNYGYTF.

The gene calls are TRBV10-3 and TRBJ2-7; D unclear. Germline V gene data show CDR1 as ENHRY and CDR2 as SYGVKD. The CDR3 is made up of 14 amino acids. Trimming took off 2 bases at V and 1 base at J, with 9 bases between the two ends. The CDR3 nucleotides are TGTGCCATCAGTGAGCCTGGATTGTCCTACGAGCAGTACTTC. Translated: CAISEPGLSYEQYF.

The CDR3 protein is CASSLGPYNEQFF. The CDR3 nucleotides read TGTGCCAGCAGCCTCGGCCCCTACAATGAGCAGTTCTTC. V is TRBV11-3 and J is TRBJ2-1; D remains unclear. The germline gives CDR1 SGHNT, CDR2 YENEEA. This CDR3 is built from 13 residues. Trimming pared 5 bases from V and 2 bases from J, leaving 7 bases between.

This chain joins TRBV24-1 and TRBJ2-3; D is ambiguous. Trimming shortened V by 0 bases and J by 8 bases, and 8 bases separated the two germline ends. The CDR3 runs to 13 residues. CDR1 KGHDR and CDR2 SFDVKD come from the germline V gene. Here the CDR3 reads CATSDLPLTTQYF. The CDR3 bases are TGTGCCACCAGTGATTTGCCCTTGACTACGCAGTATTTT.

The rearrangement links TRBV6-2 or TRBV6-3 to TRBJ1-2; 7 nucleotides match TRBD1. V trimming: 6 bases; J trimming: 5 bases; junction bases outside the gene matches: 12. CDR1 is MNHEY and CDR2 is SVGEGT in the germline V gene. The CDR3 spans 15 residues. Written as DNA, the CDR3 is TGTGCCAGCAGATACGGGACAGCGATCGGATATGGCTACACCTTC. Its translation: CASRYGTAIGYGYTF.

This clonotype was counted a few times. The chain carries TRBV10-3 and TRBJ1-1; D not certain. With 7 bases removed from V and 1 base from J, the gap between germline ends came to 13 bases. Germline V lookup: CDR1 ENHRY, CDR2 SYGVKD. The CDR3 contains 14 residues. CDR3 loop: CAINGAPENTEAFF. CDR3 nucleotide sequence: TGTGCCATCAATGGAGCACCCGAGAACACTGAAGCTTTCTTT.

There are a few counts of this clonotype. The chain combines TRBV7-3 with TRBJ2-1; 7 positions agree with TRBD1. Germline CDR1 SGHTA, CDR2 FQGTGA. Trimming took 4 bases from V and 2 from J; bases not matched to a gene: 5. This CDR3 spans 15 amino acids. The CDR3 reads CASSSPGQPYNEQFF. The CDR3 region has the DNA TGTGCCAGCAGCTCCCCGGGACAGCCCTACAATGAGCAGTTCTTC. Full variable domain (rest looked up from reference TRBV7-3 and TRBJ2-1): GAGVSQTPSNKVTEKGKYVELRCDPISGHTALYWYRQSLGQGPEFLIYFQGTGAADDSGLPNDRFFAVRPEGSVSTLKIQRTERGDSAVYLCASSSPGQPYNEQFFGPGTRLTVL.

This rearrangement joins TRBV6-5 to TRBJ1-1; TRBD1 matches at 8 bases. Germline CDR1 MNHEY, CDR2 SVGAGI. CDR3 length equals 15 residues. The J segment lost 3 bases and the V segment lost 2 bases, leaving 5 bases of the junction unmatched. The CDR3: CASSYPGTGHTEAFF. As DNA, the CDR3 is TGTGCCAGCAGTTACCCCGGGACAGGACACACTGAAGCTTTCTTT.

The chain has TRBV7-2 and TRBJ2-7; a possible D gene is TRBD2 (7 bases). V was trimmed by 8 bases and J by 1 base, leaving 18 bases between them. Germline V gene sequence: CDR1 SGHTA, CDR2 FQGNSA. The CDR3 is 15 residues long. The CDR3 coding sequence is TGTGCCAGCCGAGCAGGGGCGGGGGCGTCCTACGAGCAGTACTTC. The encoded protein is CASRAGAGASYEQYF.

The rearrangement joins TRBV27 to TRBJ2-4, with 9 bases lining up with TRBD2. The V gene's germline CDR1 is MNHEY and CDR2 SMNVEV (reference sequence). The CDR3 totals 17 residues. V dropped 7 bases and J dropped 0; count of bases not matched to a gene: 10. The CDR3 reads CASTAMTSGLAKNIQYF. CDR3 DNA: TGTGCCAGCACCGCGATGACTAGCGGTCTAGCCAAAAACATTCAGTACTTC.

The rearrangement uses TRBV29-1 and TRBJ1-1, with a tentative D call TRBD1 (5 bases). The CDR3 consists of 12 residues. Trimming removed 1 base at V and 8 bases at J, with 11 bases between. Germline assignment: CDR1 SQVTM and CDR2 ANQGSEA. CDR3 DNA sequence: TGCAGCGTTGAAGTGTCAGGGTGGGAAGCTTTCTTT. This codes for CSVEVSGWEAFF.

The sample holds one count of this clonotype. The chain carries TRBV28 and TRBJ1-1; D is unresolved. Trimming stripped 6 bases from V and 7 bases from J, with 12 bases between. Looked up from germline, CDR1 is MDHEN and CDR2 is SYDVKM. The CDR3 consists of 12 residues. The CDR3 region has the DNA TGTGCCAGCAGGCCATTCCGCCTTGAAGCTTTCTTT. Translated: CASRPFRLEAFF.

The chain couples TRBV28 to TRBJ2-5, with D perhaps being TRBD1 or TRBD2 (7 bases each). The V end lost 3 bases, the J end lost 5 bases, and 16 bases lay between the germline ends. CDR3 length: 15 residues. CDR1 is MDHEN, CDR2 SYDVKM, per germline. Here the CDR3 DNA reads TGTGCCAGCAGTTTCAGGGGGGGAGGGCAGGAGACCCAGTACTTC. Its translation: CASSFRGGGQETQYF.

CDR3 DNA: TGTGCCAGCAGGCCATCAGGGGCTAGCACTGAAGCTTTCTTT. Protein product: CASRPSGASTEAFF. This chain links TRBV7-9 with TRBJ1-1, with D perhaps matching TRBD1 (6 bases). Germline V gene data show CDR1 as SEHNR and CDR2 as FQNEAQ (reference sequence). The CDR3 spans 14 residues. V lost 6 bases and J lost 4, with 15 bases in between.

V is TRBV7-3 and J is TRBJ1-1; D is uncertain. Germline V lookup: CDR1 SGHTA, CDR2 FQGTGA. This CDR3 comprises 17 residues. V gave up 0 bases and J gave up 1 base, with 15 bases separating them. The CDR3, as DNA: TGTGCCAGCAGCTTAACGGGCCTATCTCCTTCGAACACTGAAGCTTTCTTT. Protein: CASSLTGLSPSNTEAFF.

This rearrangement joins TRBV15 to TRBJ2-3; D gene unclear. This CDR3 comprises 17 residues. Per the germline V gene, CDR1 is LNHNV and CDR2 is YYDKDF (reference sequence). The V end was cut by 0 bases, the J end by 0 bases, with 13 bases between. In nucleotides, the CDR3 is TGTGCCACCAGCAGAGATGGACGCGGAACTAGCACAGATACGCAGTATTTT. Its translation: CATSRDGRGTSTDTQYF.

This clonotype is classed as medium-sized. The V and J genes are TRBV7-9 and TRBJ1-2; D perhaps matches TRBD1 (5 bases). The germline V gene encodes CDR1 SEHNR and CDR2 FQNEAQ (reference sequence). This CDR3 contains 13 residues. The V gene lost 6 bases and the J gene lost 1 base, with 9 bases spanning the gap. CDR3 DNA: TGTGCCAGCAGTCGAGACAGTAACTATGGCTACACCTTC. Translating gives CASSRDSNYGYTF.

This clonotype was seen more than once but under ten times. V and J are TRBV20-1 and TRBJ1-2; the match to TRBD1 covers 8 bases. V gave up 3 bases and J gave up 3 bases; unmatched junction bases: 12. There are 16 residues in the CDR3. Germline CDR1 DFQATT, CDR2 SNEGSKA (reference sequence). The CDR3 coding sequence is TGCAGTGCTAGTTTCTATAGGACAGGGAGGGACTATGGCTACACCTTC. Amino acids: CSASFYRTGRDYGYTF.

This chain links TRBV30 with TRBJ2-5; TRBD2 is a possible D gene (6 bases). CDR1 is GTSNPN, CDR2 SVGIG, per germline (reference sequence). Trimming took off 3 bases at V and 5 bases at J, with 19 bases between the two ends. The CDR3 is 15 amino acids. The CDR3 DNA follows: TGTGCCTGGAGCCTCGCTGGGGGGTCTAGGGAGACCCAGTACTTC. Amino acid sequence: CAWSLAGGSRETQYF.

This clonotype appeared a few times. The rearrangement joins TRBV19 to TRBJ2-1; D is undetermined. Germline assignment: CDR1 LNHDA and CDR2 SQIVND (reference sequence). Trimming took off 7 bases at V and 8 bases at J, with 24 bases between the two ends. The CDR3 is made up of 16 amino acids. CDR3 DNA: TGTGCCAGTATGCCTGAGCCCCCGATGAAGGGCGATGAGCAGTTCTTC. This gives the protein CASMPEPPMKGDEQFF. Combining the CDR3 with reference TRBV19 and TRBJ2-1 gives the whole variable domain DGGITQSPKYLFRKEGQNVTLSCEQNLNHDAMYWYRQDPGQGLRLIYYSQIVNDFQKGDIAEGYSVSREKKESFPLTVTSAQKNPTAFYLCASMPEPPMKGDEQFFGPGTRLTVL.

V gene TRBV27 combines with J gene TRBJ2-5, with 14 bases lining up with TRBD2. The CDR3 has 18 residues. CDR1 is MNHEY and CDR2 is SMNVEV in the germline V gene (reference sequence). V was pared by 3 bases and J by 2 bases, with 8 bases of the junction left unmatched. CDR3 sequence (DNA): TGTGCCAGCAGTTTGTTGGGGACTAGCGGGAGTGGTCAAGAGACCCAGTACTTC. As protein: CASSLLGTSGSGQETQYF.

This clonotype has a handful of counts. This chain joins TRBV24-1 and TRBJ2-2, with TRBD2 matching over 7 bases. The CDR3 runs to 15 residues. Looked up from germline, CDR1 is KGHDR and CDR2 is SFDVKD. The V segment lost 0 bases and the J segment 3 bases; nucleotides outside the gene matches: 0. The CDR3 protein is CATSDLGGDTGELFF. The CDR3 region has the DNA TGTGCCACCAGTGATTTGGGGGGGGACACCGGGGAGCTGTTTTTT.

The V gene is TRBV7-9, the J gene TRBJ1-4; 8 bases match TRBD1. The ends lost 5 bases at V and 5 bases at J; junction bases unmatched: 7. Germline CDR1 is SEHNR and CDR2 is FQNEAQ (reference sequence). The CDR3 spans 15 residues. In DNA, the CDR3 is TGTGCCAGCAGCCGCATGGGGGACAGGAATGAAAAACTGTTTTTT. It is translated as CASSRMGDRNEKLFF.

Within the sample, this clonotype is medium-sized (0.01 to 0.1%). In DNA form, the CDR3 reads TGCAGTGCTAGAGGGGGGTATGGCTACACCTTC. Translated, it gives CSARGGYGYTF. The genes are TRBV20-1 and TRBJ1-2; a weak D match, TRBD1 (5 bases). V lost 1 base and J 5 bases, leaving 5 bases between the germline ends. The V gene's germline CDR1 is DFQATT and CDR2 SNEGSKA (reference sequence). This CDR3 comprises 11 residues.

By share of the sample, this clonotype is medium-sized (0.01 to 0.1%). The genes are TRBV7-9 and TRBJ1-6; 7 bases match TRBD1. V dropped 5 bases and J dropped 8; count of bases not matched to a gene: 9. Germline V gene sequence: CDR1 SEHNR, CDR2 FQNEAQ (reference sequence). This CDR3 is 15 amino acids long. CDR3 amino acids: CASSATGAGDSPLHF. CDR3 bases: TGTGCCAGCAGCGCAACAGGGGCGGGTGATTCACCCCTCCACTTT.